The source of this TCR beta chain is a study of T cells in localized non-small cell lung cancer. Whole-study findings and limits: Appearance in adjacent lung was seen for a median approximately 59 of the top 100 tumor clones. Tumor trailed uninvolved adjacent lung in T cell clonality, which peaked there.

With V trimmed by 4 bases and J by 2 bases, 13 bases remained unmatched. The CDR3 loop spans 19 amino acids. From germline, CDR1 is MDHEN and CDR2 SYDVKM. To note about this clone: Its antigen is undetermined.

TCRdb's table, derived via immunoSEQ multiplex PCR, lists solely in-frame clones and lacks some. This sample yields about 28,000 clones, of which approximately 88% are seen a single time; 6.5% to 8% belongs to the top ten. The sequences come from peripheral blood, collected before any cancer treatment. This chain links TRBV28 with TRBJ2-1; TRBD1 matches at 11 bases. The clonotype comes from a male donor aged 60 or over with stage I lung adenocarcinoma. CDR3 sequence (DNA): TGTGCCAGCAGTTCCGTAATGCTCAGGGACAGGGGGACCTACAATGAGCAGTTCTTC. Translation: CASSSVMLRDRGTYNEQFF.